This entry concerns a single T cell receptor beta chain. This record comes from a study of blood T cell repertoires in COVID-19. Across the study: The United States, Italy and Spain were the sources of the acute and convalescent COVID-19 samples.

The CDR3 totals 17 residues. Germline V gives CDR1 MGHRA, CDR2 YSYEKL. V gave up 0 bases and J gave up 9 bases, with 21 bases separating them. Adults between roughly 18 and 89 years of age took part from 24 US areas. TCRdb's table, derived via immunoSEQ multiplex PCR, lists solely in-frame clones and lacks some. The sample records about 280,000 clones, roughly 85% being singletons. The V and J genes are TRBV4-1 and TRBJ1-5; tentative D call: TRBD1 (6 bases). Sequencing input: PBMCs or T cells enriched from blood (not recorded which). This receptor was obtained from a man in his forties who had been exposed to COVID-19. The CDR3 spells CASSQDPHNRESGPQHF. CDR3 bases: TGCGCCAGCAGCCAAGATCCACACAACAGGGAATCGGGGCCCCAGCATTTT.